A single sample is the source of the 24 T cell receptor beta chains below, sequenced in a study of blood T cells in healthy people across ages. PCR was performed a second time for 7 to 11 cycles using a sample-barcoded 5' primer and a J-beta primer mix. TCRdb reanalysed the 5' RACE reads using MiXCR and keeps one entry per CDR3 protein. Of approximately 670,000 distinct CDR3 sequences in the sample, approximately 40% were seen once. Sample: blood. All receptors derive from a man at least 80 years old in good health.

This clonotype occurred a few times. This chain uses TRBV20-1 with TRBJ2-5; 10 bases agree with TRBD1. From germline, CDR1 is DFQATT and CDR2 SNEGSKA (reference sequence). With V trimmed by 5 bases and J by 5 bases, 11 bases remained unmatched. The CDR3 length is 15 residues. The CDR3 spells CSAHGRDRGLETQYF. CDR3 nucleotides: TGCAGTGCTCATGGCCGGGACAGGGGTTTGGAGACCCAGTACTTC.

This chain joins TRBV6-6 and TRBJ2-2, with 8 bases that match TRBD1. V shed 6 bases, J shed 4 bases, and the junction held 7 bases outside the gene matches. There are 15 residues in the CDR3. Germline V lookup: CDR1 MNHNY, CDR2 SVGAGI (reference sequence). The chain's CDR3 is CASRTGEFGTGELFF. The CDR3 DNA reads TGTGCCAGCAGGACAGGGGAGTTCGGCACCGGGGAGCTGTTTTTT.

The chain combines TRBV20-1 with TRBJ2-3, with 10 positions matching TRBD2. The length of the CDR3 is 16 residues. The J segment lost 4 bases and the V segment lost 3 bases, leaving 10 bases of the junction unmatched. The germline gives CDR1 DFQATT, CDR2 SNEGSKA (reference sequence). The CDR3 here is CSARSGGAGGSDTQYF. CDR3 in DNA: TGCAGTGCTAGGAGTGGGGGAGCGGGAGGGTCAGATACGCAGTATTTT.

This clonotype was seen just once. The chain combines TRBV30 with TRBJ1-2; D not resolved. The V gene's germline CDR1 is GTSNPN and CDR2 SVGIG (reference sequence). V lost 2 bases and J lost 6, with 10 bases in between. CDR3 length: 12 amino acids. CDR3 loop: CAWSPYSDGYTF. The CDR3 nucleotides read TGTGCCTGGAGTCCTTACAGTGATGGCTACACCTTC.

The gene calls are TRBV30 and TRBJ2-7; D gene unclear. The germline V and J ends were trimmed by 5 bases and 2 bases, with 7 bases remaining between them. The CDR3 consists of 11 residues. CDR1 and CDR2 (germline): GTSNPN, SVGIG (reference sequence). The CDR3 DNA follows: TGTGCCTGGGGGTTAACCTACGAGCAGTACTTC. It codes for CAWGLTYEQYF.

The chain combines TRBV6-5 with TRBJ2-4, with 10 bases fitting TRBD2. Unmatched junction bases numbered 8, after V lost 4 bases and J lost 8 bases. The CDR3 totals 15 residues. CDR1 is MNHEY, CDR2 SVGAGI, per germline. The CDR3 DNA is TGTGCCAGCAGTTCCAGCGGGAGGGGCAGGGACATTCAGTACTTC. Its translation: CASSSSGRGRDIQYF.

This clonotype has a handful of counts. This chain links TRBV6-6 with TRBJ2-3, with 10 nucleotides matching TRBD2. Germline CDR1 MNHNY, CDR2 SVGAGI (reference sequence). Trimming at V came to 4 bases and at J to 4 bases, leaving 11 bases not matched to a gene. The CDR3 totals 17 residues. The CDR3 loop is CASSLPTSGRVADTQYF. The CDR3 DNA follows: TGTGCCAGCAGTTTACCCACGAGCGGGAGGGTTGCAGATACGCAGTATTTT.

This clonotype was counted between two and nine times. This chain connects TRBV7-2 to TRBJ2-7; TRBD1 is a possible D gene (5 bases). The CDR3 has 14 residues. Germline V gene data show CDR1 as SGHTA and CDR2 as FQGNSA. Trimming pared 5 bases from V and 3 bases from J, leaving 14 bases between. The CDR3 loop is CASSTDMERYEQYF. CDR3 in DNA: TGTGCCAGCAGCACGGACATGGAACGCTACGAGCAGTACTTC. Based on the CDR3 plus reference TRBV7-2 and TRBJ2-7, the full variable domain is GAGVSQSPSNKVTEKGKDVELRCDPISGHTALYWYRQSLGQGLEFLIYFQGNSAPDKSGLPSDRFSAERTGGSVSTLTIQRTQQEDSAVYLCASSTDMERYEQYFGPGTRLTVT.

This clonotype was detected a few times. V is TRBV28 and J is TRBJ2-1; 10 bases are a match to TRBD1. The germline gives CDR1 MDHEN, CDR2 SYDVKM. The length of the CDR3 is 15 residues. The V gene end was trimmed by 5 bases and the J gene end by 4 bases; junction bases not matched to a gene: 5. CDR3 sequence: CASSPTGGYYNEQFF. The CDR3 DNA reads as TGTGCCAGCAGTCCGACAGGGGGCTATTACAATGAGCAGTTCTTC.

This clonotype showed up just a few times. The CDR3, as DNA: TGCAGCGTTCGACCGGGACGGACGAACACCGGGGAGCTGTTTTTT. Amino acid sequence: CSVRPGRTNTGELFF. V usage is TRBV29-1 and J usage is TRBJ2-2; D is tentatively TRBD1 or TRBD2 (5 bases each). V lost 5 bases and J 0 bases, leaving 13 bases between the germline ends. Germline loops: CDR1 SQVTM, CDR2 ANQGSEA. This CDR3 has 15 amino acids.

V usage is TRBV4-1 and J usage is TRBJ2-3, with 9 nucleotides matching TRBD1. CDR3 length: 17 residues. V gave up 0 bases and J gave up 0 bases; unmatched junction bases: 4. Germline V lookup: CDR1 MGHRA, CDR2 YSYEKL. This CDR3 is CASSQEGQGASTDTQYF. CDR3 DNA sequence: TGCGCCAGCAGCCAAGAGGGACAGGGCGCTAGCACAGATACGCAGTATTTT.

This clonotype showed up just a few times. This chain links TRBV6-2 or TRBV6-3 with TRBJ1-2; 7 bases match TRBD1. Germline CDR1 and CDR2: MNHEY and SVGEGT. The CDR3 contains 13 residues. V dropped 2 bases and J dropped 6; count of bases not matched to a gene: 3. CDR3 DNA: TGTGCCAGCAGTTACGCAGACAGGGATGGCTACACCTTC. Translation: CASSYADRDGYTF.

This clonotype has only a few counts. The chain uses TRBV29-1 and TRBJ2-7; unclear D gene. The germline V and J ends were trimmed by 6 bases and 5 bases, with 17 bases remaining between them. Germline V gene data show CDR1 as SQVTM and CDR2 as ANQGSEA. The CDR3 contains 13 residues. The CDR3 DNA reads as TGCAGCGTCACCGGGTCTCTGGGAAACGAGCAGTACTTC. It codes for CSVTGSLGNEQYF.

The CDR3, as DNA: TGTGCCATTAGAGAACAGGGGAGGTACGAGCAGTACTTC. This translates into CAIREQGRYEQYF. The chain combines TRBV27 with TRBJ2-7; TRBD1 might be the D (7 bases). The CDR3 runs to 13 residues. Deletions cut 10 bases from V and 4 bases from J, with 17 bases between. Germline V CDR1 and CDR2: MNHEY, SMNVEV (reference sequence).

The V gene is TRBV18, the J gene TRBJ2-7; the D call may be TRBD1 or TRBD2 (5 bases each). The germline V and J ends were trimmed by 0 bases and 5 bases, with 17 bases remaining between them. The CDR3 is 16 residues long. Germline CDR1 and CDR2: KGHSH and LQKENI. CDR3 sequence reads: CASSPPFTGTYNEQYF. CDR3 coding DNA: TGTGCCAGCTCACCACCCTTCACCGGGACGTATAACGAGCAGTACTTC.

V gene TRBV6-5 combines with J gene TRBJ1-2; 9 bases match TRBD1. Trimming cost V 4 bases and J 5 bases; bases outside gene matches: 5. Per the germline V gene, CDR1 is MNHEY and CDR2 is SVGAGI. The length of the CDR3 is 14 residues. The CDR3, as DNA: TGTGCCAGCAGTTTGGGACAGGGTTATTATGGCTACACCTTC. Translated: CASSLGQGYYGYTF.

A few counts support this clonotype. The chain has TRBV20-1 and TRBJ2-5; the match to TRBD2 covers 8 bases. The J call is in doubt because the DNA end fits TRBJ2-7 better. The germline gives CDR1 DFQATT, CDR2 SNEGSKA (reference sequence). The CDR3 contains 15 residues. This chain's CDR3 is CSARRSAGANYEQYF. The CDR3 nucleotides read TGCAGTGCTCGGCGGTCAGCGGGAGCCAACTACGAGCAGTACTTC.

The V gene is TRBV6-1, the J gene TRBJ2-5; 9 nucleotides line up with TRBD1. The DNA matches TRBJ2-7 better at its end, which makes the J call doubtful. Germline values: CDR1 MNHNS, CDR2 SASEGT. CDR3 size: 13 residues. CDR3 nucleotides: TGTGCCACCTCTGACAGGGGGGGGTACGAGCAGTACTTC. Amino acid sequence: CATSDRGGYEQYF.

The J gene is TRBJ2-5, the V gene TRBV20-1, with D perhaps matching TRBD1 or TRBD2 (5 bases each). Deletions cut 3 bases from V and 1 base from J, with 9 bases between. Germline values: CDR1 DFQATT, CDR2 SNEGSKA (reference sequence). There are 13 residues in the CDR3. Here the CDR3 reads CSASPGAQETQYF. CDR3 coding DNA: TGCAGTGCTAGCCCCGGGGCCCAAGAGACCCAGTACTTC.

This clonotype came up a few times. The chain employs TRBV6-2 or TRBV6-3 and TRBJ1-2, with D perhaps TRBD1 (5 bases). The CDR3 extends over 14 amino acids. V was cut by 5 bases and J by 8 bases, with 18 bases left in between. Germline loops: CDR1 MNHEY, CDR2 SVGEGT. The CDR3 loop reads CASSPQRGRSGYTF. CDR3 in DNA: TGTGCCAGCAGTCCCCAAAGGGGAAGGAGCGGCTACACCTTC.

This chain connects TRBV5-1 to TRBJ2-5, with D perhaps matching TRBD1 (5 bases). CDR1 and CDR2 (germline): SGHRS, YFSETQ. The CDR3 length is 13 residues. Trimming removed 1 base at V and 5 bases at J, with 9 bases between. The CDR3 spells CASSLSGHETQYF. CDR3 in DNA: TGCGCCAGCAGCTTGTCAGGGCACGAGACCCAGTACTTC.

The chain couples TRBV6-1 to TRBJ2-1; the match to TRBD1 covers 10 bases. Looked up from germline, CDR1 is MNHNS and CDR2 is SASEGT. This CDR3 has 15 residues. The V and J ends lost 4 bases and 6 bases, in that order; junction bases with no gene match: 6. The CDR3 DNA sequence: TGTGCCAGCAGTGGGGGACAGGGGAGTATCAATGAGCAGTTCTTC. This translates into CASSGGQGSINEQFF.

This clonotype was seen a few times. This chain joins TRBV7-2 and TRBJ2-3, with 8 bases matching TRBD2. The CDR3 is made up of 14 amino acids. CDR1 is SGHTA and CDR2 is FQGNSA in the germline V gene. The V gene end was trimmed by 4 bases and the J gene end by 10 bases; junction bases not matched to a gene: 10. Here the CDR3 reads CASSYGTARGAQYF. CDR3 nucleotide sequence: TGTGCCAGCAGCTATGGTACCGCGCGGGGGGCGCAGTATTTT.

The V gene is TRBV3-1, the J gene TRBJ2-3; a weak D match, TRBD2 (6 bases). The ends were cut back, 0 bases at V and 6 bases at J, with 13 bases in the middle. The CDR3 loop spans 15 amino acids. The germline gives CDR1 LGHDT, CDR2 YNNKEL (reference sequence). CDR3 in DNA: TGTGCCAGCAGCCAAGATTGGGGGAGGCCTGATACGCAGTATTTT. Translating gives CASSQDWGRPDTQYF.